The clone carrying this T cell receptor (beta chain) has a handful of counts. As yet, its antigen is unknown. The repertoire was sequenced with immunoSEQ multiplex PCR; TCRdb's copy has only in-frame clones and lacks some. The sample shows 15,000 to 20,000 clones, 70% to 80% of them seen only once. Every patient had relapsed following autologous stem cell transplantation, and cohorts differed in brentuximab vedotin exposure. Best responses were complete response, partial response or progressive disease. This sample stems from a study of PD-1 blockade in classical Hodgkin lymphoma. Background on the study: Nivolumab 3 mg/kg was given intravenously every 2 weeks.

General study results and limits: Later analyses included only patients treated at least 1 year post-ASCT. Complete responders' baseline diversity resembled that of newly diagnosed patients.

The clonotype comes from a human donor with classical Hodgkin lymphoma. Sequencing was performed on peripheral blood mononuclear cells (PBMCs), taken before the second cycle of nivolumab.

The DNA of the CDR3 is TGTGCCAGCAGTTTGGGGCAAAACTACGAGCAGTACTTC. Protein product: CASSLGQNYEQYF. The chain uses TRBV28 and TRBJ2-7, with D tentatively TRBD1 (5 bases). Trimming took off 3 bases at V and 3 bases at J, with 9 bases between the two ends. The CDR3 has 13 amino acids. Germline V lookup: CDR1 MDHEN, CDR2 SYDVKM.